Listed here are 7 T cell receptor beta chains from one sample, sequenced in a study of blood T cells in healthy people across ages. It was with a sample-barcoded 5' primer and a J-beta primer mix that a second PCR of about 6 to 12 cycles was run. TCRdb reprocessed the 5' RACE reads with MiXCR, giving one entry per CDR3 protein. Seen here are 1.4 million to 1.5 million distinct CDR3 sequences, 42% observed once, and the top ten hold under 8%. The sequencing sample was made of blood. The receptors derive from a woman under 30 in good health.

This clonotype was seen repeatedly, ten times or more. The chain joins TRBV10-2 to TRBJ2-1, with TRBD2 matching over 12 bases. CDR3 size: 15 residues. Germline V CDR1 and CDR2: WSHSY, SAAADI. The trim removed 7 bases at V and 5 bases at J, leaving 6 bases unmatched. The CDR3 spells CASTHRTSGNNEQFF. The CDR3 DNA is TGCGCCAGCACCCACAGGACTAGCGGGAACAATGAGCAGTTCTTC.

This clonotype was counted between two and nine times. The chain recombines TRBV18 with TRBJ2-3; no firm D call. Germline CDR1 and CDR2: KGHSH and LQKENI. CDR3 size: 14 residues. Trimming removed 2 bases from V and 1 base from J, with 7 bases in between. The CDR3 nucleotides read TGTGCCAGCTCACCAAATCAGGGCACAGATACGCAGTATTTT. It translates to CASSPNQGTDTQYF. Full variable domain (outside the CDR3, taken from reference TRBV18 and TRBJ2-3): NAGVMQNPRHLVRRRGQEARLRCSPMKGHSHVYWYRQLPEEGLKFMVYLQKENIIDESGMPKERFSAEFPKEGPSILRIQQVVRGDSAAYFCASSPNQGTDTQYFGPGTRLTVL.

This clonotype was seen a handful of times. The chain links TRBV10-3 to TRBJ2-7; TRBD2 aligns across 9 bases. Germline CDR1 is ENHRY and CDR2 is SYGVKD. The CDR3 loop spans 14 amino acids. V dropped 4 bases and J dropped 5; count of bases not matched to a gene: 6. The CDR3 reads CAISVPSGKNEQYF. The DNA of the CDR3 is TGTGCCATCAGTGTGCCTAGCGGGAAGAACGAGCAGTACTTC.

This clonotype occurred a few times. For the CDR3, the DNA is TGCGCCAGCAGCCAACTCTCGCAGGGACCAACTAATGAAAAACTGTTTTTT. Amino acids: CASSQLSQGPTNEKLFF. This chain connects TRBV4-1 to TRBJ1-4; weak D call: TRBD1 (5 bases). This CDR3 has 17 residues. V was shortened by 2 bases and J by 0 bases, with 13 bases between the two germline ends. From germline, CDR1 is MGHRA and CDR2 YSYEKL.

The rearrangement uses TRBV28 and TRBJ1-4, with D hard to call. Germline CDR1 reads MDHEN; CDR2 reads SYDVKM. The CDR3 sequence is 14 residues long. Trimming removed 4 bases at V and 4 bases at J, with 10 bases between. The chain's CDR3 is CASSSGRNNEKLFF. In DNA, the CDR3 is TGTGCCAGCAGTTCCGGACGGAATAATGAAAAACTGTTTTTT.

The chain couples TRBV7-9 to TRBJ1-2, with D possibly being TRBD1 (6 bases). Per the germline V gene, CDR1 is SEHNR and CDR2 is FQNEAQ (reference sequence). The length of the CDR3 is 14 residues. Trimming cost V 3 bases and J 8 bases, with 16 bases left between them. The CDR3 nucleotides read TGTGCCAGCAGCTTGACAGGTGCACCCGGCGGCTACACCTTC. Translating gives CASSLTGAPGGYTF. The full variable domain, in which reference TRBV7-9 and TRBJ1-2 provide the parts outside the CDR3, is DTGVSQNPRHKITKRGQNVTFRCDPISEHNRLYWYRQTLGQGPEFLTYFQNEAQLEKSRLLSDRFSAERPKGSFSTLEIQRTEQGDSAMYLCASSLTGAPGGYTFGSGTRLTVV.

Concerning this clonotype: A read error is possible here, since a much larger clone lies one base away. The chain's CDR3 is CASSLASVYNGQFF. In nucleotides, the CDR3 is TGCGCCAGCAGCTTGGCTAGCGTCTACAATGGGCAGTTCTTC. The V gene is TRBV5-1, the J gene TRBJ2-1, with D possibly matching TRBD2 (6 bases). Germline-derived CDR1 and CDR2 are SGHRS and YFSETQ. The CDR3 contains 14 residues.